The 20 T cell receptor beta chains below all came from one sample that was sequenced in a study of T cell repertoires in cytomegalovirus infection. A single record per CDR3 protein comes from TCRdb applying MiXCR to the reads. The table has about 770,000 distinct CDR3 sequences, 25% to 30% seen once; the top ten hold around 13%. No antigen has been identified for these receptors. The sequences come from cultured CD8+ T cells from PBMCs, collected from culture after CMV antigen stimulation. The origin of the receptors is a human donor in good health (CMV status not recorded). Some clones in this sample may be carry-over from other donors' samples.

The chain uses TRBV19 and TRBJ2-7; D gene ambiguous. Germline V gene data show CDR1 as LNHDA and CDR2 as SQIVND (reference sequence). CDR3 size: 12 residues. The ends were cut back, 5 bases at V and 7 bases at J, with 12 bases in the middle. CDR3 in DNA: TGTGCCAGTAGTCCGGGTACGGGTGAGCAGTACGTC. Its translation is CASSPGTGEQYV.

The chain couples TRBV7-9 to TRBJ2-2, with D tentatively TRBD2 (5 bases). The CDR3 is made up of 13 amino acids. Trimming stripped 8 bases from V and 13 bases from J, with 20 bases between. Germline-derived CDR1 and CDR2 are SEHNR and FQNEAQ (reference sequence). This chain's CDR3 is CASGRAREIGLFF. The CDR3, as DNA: TGTGCCAGCGGACGGGCGAGGGAAATTGGGCTGTTTTTT.

This rearrangement joins TRBV2 to TRBJ1-5, with D maybe TRBD1 (6 bases). The germline CDR1 and CDR2 sequences are SNHLY and FYNNEI. Trimming took off 1 base at V and 3 bases at J, with 10 bases between the two ends. The CDR3 contains 15 residues. CDR3 amino acids: CASSEGWGPNQPQHF. DNA of the CDR3: TGTGCCAGCAGTGAAGGTTGGGGGCCCAATCAGCCCCAGCATTTT.

V gene TRBV7-6 combines with J gene TRBJ1-5; possible D gene TRBD1, 6 bases. Germline CDR1 and CDR2: SGHVS and FNYEAQ. Trimming removed 1 base from V and 7 bases from J, with 14 bases in between. CDR3 length: 15 amino acids. CDR3 sequence reads: CASSLGWGGQQPQHF. CDR3 bases: TGTGCCAGCAGCTTAGGCTGGGGGGGCCAACAGCCCCAGCATTTT.

This clonotype was seen only a few times. This sequence joins TRBV12-3 or TRBV12-4 and TRBJ1-1; D gene uncertain. This CDR3 spans 14 amino acids. V lost 2 bases and J 3 bases, leaving 10 bases between the germline ends. The CDR3 DNA is TGTGCCAGCAGTTTACTCCGGTGGCACACTGAAGCTTTCTTT. Translation gives CASSLLRWHTEAFF.

This clonotype was seen at least ten times. The J gene is TRBJ1-1, the V gene TRBV6-1; 7 bases match TRBD1. Trimming at V came to 7 bases and at J to 3 bases, leaving 11 bases not matched to a gene. Germline lookup yields CDR1 MNHNS and CDR2 SASEGT. This CDR3 is 15 amino acids long. The CDR3 sequence is CASTIHRGEDTEAFF. In DNA, the CDR3 is TGTGCCAGCACCATTCACAGGGGAGAAGACACTGAAGCTTTCTTT.

In the case of this clonotype: One end of the junction fails to match germline, which may point to a read error. The gene calls are TRBV7-6 and TRBJ2-3, with D tentatively TRBD2 (6 bases). This CDR3 region has 14 residues. Per the germline V gene, CDR1 is SGHVS and CDR2 is FNYEAQ. The CDR3 protein is CASSYGGSSDTQYF. For the CDR3, the DNA is TGTGCTAGCAGCTATGGAGGGAGTTCAGATACGCAGTATTTT.

V and J are TRBV12-3 or TRBV12-4 and TRBJ1-3; D perhaps matches TRBD1 (6 bases). V lost 2 bases and J 4 bases, leaving 18 bases between the germline ends. The CDR3 has 17 amino acids. The CDR3 sequence: CASSLWGAGTPGNTIYF. In DNA, the CDR3 is TGTGCCAGCAGTTTATGGGGCGCGGGGACACCCGGAAACACCATATATTTT.

V is TRBV19 and J is TRBJ1-2; no reliable D call. The CDR3 consists of 12 residues. V lost 3 bases to trimming and J lost 5 bases, with 7 bases between them. From germline, CDR1 is LNHDA and CDR2 SQIVND (reference sequence). The CDR3 region has the DNA TGTGCCAGTAGTATTTCCTCGTATGGCTACACCTTC. Protein sequence: CASSISSYGYTF.

At least ten counts were recorded for this clonotype. This chain connects TRBV7-2 to TRBJ2-1; the D is unclear. Per germline, CDR1 SGHTA and CDR2 FQGNSA. The length of the CDR3 is 16 residues. Trimming took 5 bases from V and 0 from J, leaving 14 bases between them. The CDR3 is CASSPDIVSSYNEQFF. The CDR3 DNA follows: TGTGCCAGCAGCCCTGACATAGTCAGCTCCTACAATGAGCAGTTCTTC.

In its sample, this clonotype was seen a few times. The chain employs TRBV5-1 and TRBJ1-4, with TRBD1 as a possible D gene (5 bases). CDR1 is SGHRS and CDR2 is YFSETQ in the germline V gene. The CDR3 has 14 residues. V gave up 5 bases and J gave up 8 bases, with 16 bases separating them. The CDR3 sequence: CASRADWGIEKLFF. In DNA, the CDR3 is TGCGCCAGCAGGGCCGACTGGGGGATAGAAAAACTGTTTTTT. Drawing the rest from reference TRBV5-1 and TRBJ1-4, the complete variable domain is KAGVTQTPRYLIKTRGQQVTLSCSPISGHRSVSWYQQTPGQGLQFLFEYFSETQRNKGNFPGRFSGRQFSNSRSEMNVSTLELGDSALYLCASRADWGIEKLFFGSGTQLSVL.

The count of this clonotype is one. The chain combines TRBV18 with TRBJ1-4; D is undetermined. Germline CDR1 and CDR2: KGHSH and LQKENI. Trimming cost V 3 bases and J 2 bases, with 7 bases left between them. The CDR3 runs to 14 residues. Here the CDR3 reads CASSPMGTNEKLFF. The CDR3 DNA reads TGTGCCAGCTCACCGATGGGGACTAATGAAAAACTGTTTTTT.

The chain joins TRBV6-1 to TRBJ2-7; 9 bases match TRBD1. Germline V lookup: CDR1 MNHNS, CDR2 SASEGT. V lost 6 bases and J lost 3; bases outside the gene matches: 9. This CDR3 region has 15 residues. The DNA of the CDR3 is TGTGCCAGCAGCGCCGGGACAGGGAATCTCTACGAGCAGTACGTC. Encoded protein: CASSAGTGNLYEQYV.

The V call is TRBV12-3 or TRBV12-4, the J call TRBJ2-2; perhaps TRBD2 as D (5 bases). V lost 7 bases, J lost 1 base, and 10 bases lay in between. CDR3 length: 14 amino acids. The CDR3 region has the DNA TGTGCCAGCACTAGCCGGGAGAACACCGGGGAGCTGTTTTTT. The encoded protein is CASTSRENTGELFF.

The V and J genes are TRBV7-8 and TRBJ2-7; TRBD1 matches 8 bases. V lost 0 bases to trimming and J lost 5 bases; unmatched junction nucleotides: 9. Germline V CDR1 and CDR2: SGHVS, FQNEAQ. CDR3 length equals 16 residues. The CDR3 spells CASSLAPWTGKHEQYF. The CDR3 DNA is TGTGCCAGCAGCTTAGCGCCTTGGACAGGGAAACACGAGCAGTACTTC.

The chain joins TRBV7-9 to TRBJ2-7; D possibly matches TRBD1 or TRBD2 (5 bases each). This CDR3 is 16 amino acids long. The V gene's germline CDR1 is SEHNR and CDR2 FQNEAQ (reference sequence). Trimming removed 4 bases at V and 3 bases at J, with 19 bases between. Here the CDR3 reads CASSSSYGAHLYEQYV. In DNA, the CDR3 is TGTGCCAGCAGCTCCAGCTACGGGGCCCATCTCTACGAGCAGTACGTC.

J is TRBJ2-3 and V is TRBV27; 15 nucleotides agree with TRBD2. J lost 0 bases, V lost 2 bases, and 3 bases had no gene match. The CDR3 length is 18 residues. Germline CDR1 reads MNHEY; CDR2 reads SMNVEV (reference sequence). This CDR3 is CASSLGTSGGLSTDTQYF. CDR3 nucleotides: TGTGCCAGCAGTTTAGGGACTAGCGGGGGGTTGAGCACAGATACGCAGTATTTT.

This clonotype showed up many times. The J gene is TRBJ1-1, the V gene TRBV27; D ambiguous. The CDR3 has 12 residues. V lost 6 bases, J lost 8 bases, and 13 bases lay in between. CDR1 is MNHEY and CDR2 is SMNVEV in the germline V gene (reference sequence). CDR3 coding DNA: TGTGCCAGCAGCTTAAGCGGTTCCGAAGCTTTCTTT. Protein sequence: CASSLSGSEAFF.

The gene calls are TRBV10-3 and TRBJ2-5; D may correspond to TRBD1 or TRBD2 (6 bases each). Germline CDR1 and CDR2: ENHRY and SYGVKD. The V end was cut by 6 bases, the J end by 1 base, with 15 bases between. CDR3 length equals 15 residues. CDR3: CAIRRTVGGQETQYF. CDR3 nucleotide sequence: TGTGCCATCAGGAGGACAGTGGGAGGCCAAGAGACCCAGTACTTC.

This clonotype was seen a handful of times. The chain links TRBV10-3 to TRBJ2-6, with unresolved D. Germline CDR1 and CDR2: ENHRY and SYGVKD. The CDR3 totals 16 residues. Trimming stripped 2 bases from V and 0 bases from J, with 8 bases between. The CDR3: CAISEPVPSGANVLTF. As DNA, the CDR3 is TGTGCCATCAGTGAGCCGGTTCCCTCTGGGGCCAACGTCCTGACTTTC.